Listed here is a single TCR beta chain. The antigen is unknown. This sample was included in a study of shared clonotypes between healthy human individuals. Germline V CDR1 and CDR2: SGHDT, YYEEEE. CDR3 length equals 14 residues. The V end was cut by 5 bases, the J end by 5 bases, with 14 bases between. CD8 cells classed as naive were CD45RO-negative and positively selected for CCR7, excluding terminally differentiated effector memory CD45RA+ cells. Profiled with immunoSEQ multiplex PCR; TCRdb holds only in-frame clones, not every one. The data hold almost 700,000 clones, with 92% observed a single time. Study-wide points: Shared clonotypes across all four donors exceeded non-shared ones in generation probability.

The sequence was obtained from a man in his thirties or forties in good health. The chain carries TRBV5-6 and TRBJ1-5; possibly TRBD1 for D (6 bases). Sequencing was performed on naive CD8+ T cells sorted from blood. The CDR3 sequence is CASSQDREDQPQHF. In DNA form, the CDR3 reads TGTGCCAGCAGTCAGGACAGAGAAGATCAGCCCCAGCATTTT.